This T cell receptor beta chain was documented in a study of PD-1 blockade in classical Hodgkin lymphoma. All trial patients relapsed after autologous stem cell transplantation. Trimming removed 4 bases at V and 2 bases at J, with 9 bases between. There are 14 residues in the CDR3. Germline V gene lookup returns CDR1 SGHDT and CDR2 YYEEEE. Only in-frame clones appear in the TCRdb table, and some are missing; sequencing was by immunoSEQ multiplex PCR. The sample carries tens of thousands of clones, less than 80% recorded once. This TCR came from a human donor with classical Hodgkin lymphoma. This chain connects TRBV5-6 to TRBJ2-2; D ambiguous. The source was peripheral blood mononuclear cells (PBMCs), collected before the second cycle of nivolumab. This chain's CDR3 is CASSLTLNTGELFF. CDR3 nucleotide sequence: TGTGCCAGCAGCCTAACACTAAACACCGGGGAGCTGTTTTTT.